These 5 T cell receptor beta chains originate from one sample sequenced in a study of blood T cell repertoires in COVID-19. Sequencing was performed with immunoSEQ multiplex PCR; in TCRdb, only in-frame clones are kept and a portion is missing. The sample lists some 200,000 clones; roughly 82% were seen once. The sequenced sample was PBMCs or T cells enriched from blood (not recorded which). All receptors derive from a woman aged 55-75 years with acute COVID-19.

This chain connects TRBV28 to TRBJ2-1, with 7 bases identical to TRBD1. The CDR3 is 14 amino acids. V dropped 2 bases and J dropped 5; count of bases not matched to a gene: 3. Germline values: CDR1 MDHEN, CDR2 SYDVKM. The CDR3 DNA sequence: TGTGCCAGCAGTTTACAGACAGGGCACAATGAGCAGTTCTTC. It specifies CASSLQTGHNEQFF.

This chain connects TRBV6-5 to TRBJ1-2; 7 bases are shared with TRBD1. CDR3 length: 14 amino acids. Germline assignment: CDR1 MNHEY and CDR2 SVGAGI. V lost 2 bases, J lost 8 bases, and 8 bases stayed unmatched. The CDR3 spells CASSYPGQVSGYTF. The DNA for the CDR3 is TGTGCCAGCAGTTACCCCGGACAGGTGAGCGGCTACACCTTC.

The V gene is TRBV19, the J gene TRBJ2-5; 7 nucleotides line up with TRBD2. Trimming took 5 bases from V and 9 from J; bases not matched to a gene: 9. Germline V gives CDR1 LNHDA, CDR2 SQIVND (reference sequence). The length of the CDR3 is 13 residues. The CDR3 bases are TGTGCCAGTAGTCCAGACCCCCGGGGGGCCCAGTACTTC. This codes for CASSPDPRGAQYF.

The V call is TRBV29-1, the J call TRBJ2-7; the match to TRBD1 covers 7 bases. J was trimmed by 6 bases and V by 4 bases; bases with no gene match: 6. CDR1 and CDR2 (germline): SQVTM, ANQGSEA. The CDR3 totals 12 residues. The CDR3 nucleotides read TGCAGCGTTGGTCTGACAGGGAGCGAGCAGTACTTC. This encodes CSVGLTGSEQYF.

V usage is TRBV7-2 and J usage is TRBJ1-2, with D perhaps matching TRBD1 (5 bases). The CDR3 is 14 residues long. Germline assignment: CDR1 SGHTA and CDR2 FQGNSA. Trimming cost V 2 bases and J 6 bases, with 13 bases left between them. CDR3 bases: TGTGCCAGCAGCTTACTAGTAATAGGGGATGGCTACACCTTC. It specifies CASSLLVIGDGYTF. Together with reference TRBV7-2 and TRBJ1-2, the CDR3 gives the full variable domain: GAGVSQSPSNKVTEKGKDVELRCDPISGHTALYWYRQSLGQGLEFLIYFQGNSAPDKSGLPSDRFSAERTGGSVSTLTIQRTQQEDSAVYLCASSLLVIGDGYTFGSGTRLTVV.